This TCR beta chain comes out of a study of tumor and adjacent non-tumor tissue in lung cancer. RNA was extracted from bulk tissue without any cell sorting. This non-tumor lung sample came from over 3 cm beyond the tumor edge. The CDR3 covers 15 residues. V was pared by 7 bases and J by 4 bases, with 12 bases of the junction left unmatched. Germline CDR1 is SGHNT and CDR2 is YENEEA. TCRbeta libraries were built with three rounds of nested PCR, modified from ARM-PCR. TCRdb reprocessed the multiplex PCR reads with MiXCR, giving one entry per CDR3 protein. The sample records 70,000 to 90,000 distinct CDR3 sequences, approximately 80% being singletons.

The sequenced material came from distant non-tumor lung tissue. The chain uses TRBV11-3 and TRBJ2-7, with 8 bases that match TRBD1. The source of this sequence is a man in his 60s with non-small cell lung cancer. The CDR3 loop is CASNSRQGAGYEQYF. CDR3 in DNA: TGTGCCAGCAACTCCCGGCAGGGGGCTGGGTACGAGCAGTACTTC.